The 8 T cell receptor beta chains reported below all come from one sample, sequenced in a study of T cell responses to AZD1222 COVID-19 vaccine (dated by TCRdb to the early 2020s). Library method: the immunoSEQ multiplex PCR assay. Sourced from immuneACCESS, this table was stored by TCRdb with only in-frame sequences that have V and J called. A share of the clones is absent; for the studies checked, an unresolved V gene accounts for under half, and the remainder has no known explanation. The sample table shows more than 85,000 clones, and about 90% are seen once. The ten largest account for 15% of the sample. The time point label corresponds to: about 28 days (+/-7) after the second vaccine dose. The starting material was peripheral blood, obtained 28 days after the second AZD1222 dose. These receptors all come from an adult who received the AZD1222 COVID-19 vaccine.

The rearrangement links TRBV27 to TRBJ1-1; 7 nucleotides match TRBD1. Trimming took 5 bases from V and 0 from J; bases not matched to a gene: 12. CDR3 length: 17 residues. Germline lookup yields CDR1 MNHEY and CDR2 SMNVEV (reference sequence). In DNA, the CDR3 is TGTGCCAGCAGTCCCTTGGGGCAGGGGGGTTTGAACACTGAAGCTTTCTTT. It translates to CASSPLGQGGLNTEAFF.

V gene TRBV19 combines with J gene TRBJ1-1, with D perhaps TRBD1 (6 bases). CDR1 is LNHDA and CDR2 is SQIVND in the germline V gene (reference sequence). Trimming stripped 4 bases from V and 1 base from J, with 10 bases between. The CDR3 length is 14 residues. CDR3 sequence (DNA): TGTGCCAGTAGTAACTTACAGGGGAACACTGAAGCTTTCTTT. It specifies CASSNLQGNTEAFF.

This chain joins TRBV20-1 and TRBJ1-6; a weak D match, TRBD1 (5 bases). V was shortened by 5 bases and J by 0 bases, with 17 bases between the two germline ends. Germline V gene data show CDR1 as DFQATT and CDR2 as SNEGSKA (reference sequence). This CDR3 is 17 amino acids long. CDR3 in amino acids: CSARGVEGSSYNSPLHF. The DNA of the CDR3 is TGCAGTGCTCGTGGTGTCGAGGGGAGCTCCTATAATTCACCCCTCCACTTT.

The V call is TRBV21-1, the J call TRBJ1-2. TRBV21-1 is a pseudogene segment. The CDR3 extends over 14 amino acids. This CDR3 reads CASMSRPVTEGYTF. Written as DNA, the CDR3 is TGTGCCAGCATGTCTCGTCCAGTAACTGAGGGCTACACCTTC.

The chain uses TRBV10-2 and TRBJ2-7, with 7 nucleotides matching TRBD2. The CDR3 length is 13 residues. Looked up from germline, CDR1 is WSHSY and CDR2 is SAAADI. V lost 10 bases and J lost 6; bases outside the gene matches: 12. The CDR3 DNA follows: TGCGCCACCGGACTAGTAGGGAGGGGCGAGCAGTACTTC. Translation: CATGLVGRGEQYF.

The chain combines TRBV6-5 with TRBJ1-2, with TRBD1 matching over 8 bases. The germline V gene encodes CDR1 MNHEY and CDR2 SVGAGI. J lost 4 bases, V lost 5 bases, and 3 bases had no gene match. There are 13 residues in the CDR3. The CDR3 sequence: CASSLDRVYGYTF. The CDR3 DNA is TGTGCCAGCAGTCTGGACAGGGTCTATGGCTACACCTTC.

This chain connects TRBV9 to TRBJ1-2; D is perhaps TRBD1 (6 bases). V lost 4 bases to trimming and J lost 8 bases, with 21 bases between them. This CDR3 is 15 amino acids long. Germline V gene data show CDR1 as SGDLS and CDR2 as YYNGEE. CDR3 nucleotides: TGTGCCAGCAGCCCCCGGCCGGGGGGGCCACTCGGCTACACCTTC. It codes for CASSPRPGGPLGYTF.

V gene TRBV3-1 (or the pseudogene TRBV3-2) combines with J gene TRBJ2-2; a weak D match, TRBD2 (6 bases). Trimming removed 4 bases at V and 4 bases at J, with 16 bases between. The germline V gene encodes CDR1 LGHDT and CDR2 YNNKEL (reference sequence). The CDR3 is made up of 16 amino acids. CDR3 DNA: TGTGCCAGCAGCCCGTCATGGGGGGTCGGCACCGGGGAGCTGTTTTTT. This codes for CASSPSWGVGTGELFF.